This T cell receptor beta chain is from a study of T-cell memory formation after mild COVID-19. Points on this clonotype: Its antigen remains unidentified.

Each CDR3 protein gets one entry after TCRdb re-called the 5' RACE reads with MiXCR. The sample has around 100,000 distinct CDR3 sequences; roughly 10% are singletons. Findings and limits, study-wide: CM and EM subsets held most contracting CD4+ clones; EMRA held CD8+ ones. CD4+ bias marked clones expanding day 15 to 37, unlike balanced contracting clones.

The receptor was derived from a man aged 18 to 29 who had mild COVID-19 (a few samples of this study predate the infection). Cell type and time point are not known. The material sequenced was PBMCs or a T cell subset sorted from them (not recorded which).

The CDR3 loop reads CASGKGLNQPQHF. In DNA, the CDR3 is TGTGCCAGCGGGAAGGGGCTCAATCAGCCCCAGCATTTT. The V call is TRBV9, the J call TRBJ1-5; perhaps TRBD1 as D (5 bases). Germline V gene sequence: CDR1 SGDLS, CDR2 YYNGEE. The CDR3 contains 13 residues. Trimming took 7 bases from V and 3 from J, leaving 11 bases between them.